This TCR beta chain was recorded in a study of T cells expressing NK-cell markers. Looking at the study overall: According to the study, TCR beta repertoires originated from sorted CD3+CD56+NKG2C+, CD3+CD56+NKG2C- and CD3+CD56-NKG2C+ T cells. HCMV seropositivity characterized seven of the eight sequenced donors, and seronegativity one.

Points on this clonotype: The antigen is not known.

Study results and limitations: The CD3+CD56-NKG2C+ fraction was also led by these clonotypes in a few donors. About 6 donors had dominant NKG2C+ clonotypes that comprised about 1.0-8% of their CD8+ T cells.

From its re-call of the 5' RACE reads, TCRdb lists each CDR3 protein once, without DNA. The table counts some 140,000 distinct CDR3 sequences; roughly 35% lies in the top ten. The CDR3 has 14 amino acids. From germline, CDR1 is MGHDK and CDR2 SYGVNS. This chain uses TRBV25-1 with TRBJ2-1. The material sequenced was blood T cells: a sorted CD56 or NKG2C T cell subset, CD4+ or CD8+ T cells, or bulk PBMC T cells (not recorded which). This clonotype originated in a woman aged 45-65 years in good health. CDR3: CASSVGGLYNEQFF.